This T cell receptor (beta chain) is drawn from a study of blood T cell repertoires in COVID-19. Overall study: In each case, the material was cDNA or gDNA derived from T cells, B-cell-depleted T cells, or PBMCs.

Repertoires were generated with immunoSEQ multiplex PCR, while TCRdb's copy carries only in-frame clones and drops some. The table has some 130,000 clones, roughly 80% seen once. The sample holds many counts of this clone. The germline V and J ends were trimmed by 6 bases and 0 bases, with 10 bases remaining between them. The CDR3 extends over 14 amino acids. Germline CDR1 KGHSH, CDR2 LQKENI. This clonotype was obtained from a man in his forties or fifties with acute COVID-19. This chain uses TRBV18 with TRBJ2-3; D may be TRBD2 (6 bases). The sequencing sample was made of PBMCs or T cells enriched from blood (not recorded which). CDR3 protein: CASSPGLSTDTQYF. As DNA, the CDR3 is TGTGCCAGCTCGCCGGGACTTAGCACAGATACGCAGTATTTT. The full variable domain, completed using reference TRBV18 and TRBJ2-3, is NAGVMQNPRHLVRRRGQEARLRCSPMKGHSHVYWYRQLPEEGLKFMVYLQKENIIDESGMPKERFSAEFPKEGPSILRIQQVVRGDSAAYFCASSPGLSTDTQYFGPGTRLTVL.